This TCR beta chain was retrieved from a study of T cells in Graves' hyperthyroidism and ophthalmopathy. This clonotype was detected only a few times. Its target is not known. The source of the PBMCs was approximately 10 ml of fresh peripheral blood. This CDR3 spans 16 amino acids. Germline-derived CDR1 and CDR2 are DFQATT and SNEGSKA (reference sequence). The V and J ends lost 2 bases and 5 bases, in that order; junction bases with no gene match: 12. Study-wide results and limits: Ophthalmopathy prediction by the model preceded onset by a median roughly 6 months. Blood samples included most of the expanded thyroid clonotypes exceeding 0.001.

TCR beta CDR3 regions were amplified from RNA. RT-PCR in the first round (using the HTBI primer set) targeted the TCR CDR3. One entry per CDR3 protein, called by TCRdb with MiXCR from the multiplex PCR reads. The sample holds 400,000 to 500,000 distinct CDR3 sequences, roughly 15% seen once. Sequenced: blood. V gene TRBV20-1 combines with J gene TRBJ2-4, with 7 bases fitting TRBD1. The TCR comes from a young man with Graves' ophthalmopathy. This chain's CDR3 is CSARPKNRGEQNIQYF. The CDR3 nucleotides are TGCAGTGCTAGACCCAAAAACAGGGGTGAGCAAAACATTCAGTACTTC.